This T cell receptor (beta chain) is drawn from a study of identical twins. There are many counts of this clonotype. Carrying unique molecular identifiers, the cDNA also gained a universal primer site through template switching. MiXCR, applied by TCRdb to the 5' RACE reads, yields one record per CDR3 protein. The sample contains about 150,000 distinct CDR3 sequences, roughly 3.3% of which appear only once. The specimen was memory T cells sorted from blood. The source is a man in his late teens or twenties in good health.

CDR3 sequence reads: CASSFRMTGTPGELFF. CDR3 nucleotides: TGCGCCAGCAGCTTCCGAATGACAGGGACCCCCGGGGAGCTGTTTTTT. The chain joins TRBV5-1 to TRBJ2-2; 7 nucleotides match TRBD1. The CDR3 is made up of 16 amino acids. CDR1 and CDR2 (germline): SGHRS, YFSETQ. V shed 2 bases, J shed 6 bases, and the junction held 10 bases outside the gene matches.